This is a list of T cell receptor beta chains from one sample in a study of CD8 T cells in Susac syndrome. TCRdb used MiXCR to reprocess the immunoSEQ multiplex PCR reads, holding one entry per CDR3 protein. The table lists fewer than 90,000 distinct CDR3 sequences, approximately 93% of them singletons, with 0.35% to 0.5% in the top ten. The sequenced material came from CD8+ T cells from PBMCs. The receptor source for this set is a human donor with Susac syndrome. CDR3s include the opening cysteine and the closing phenylalanine or tryptophan. The D gene is left open where the match is weak. Expanded clones get a size class; other rows say once, few or many, or leave the size out.

j_call: TRBJ2-6; d_call: NA; v_call: TRBV7-9; clone_size: NA; cdr3_nt: TGTGCCAGCAGCCGACTCGACAGGTCTGGGGCCAACGTCCTGACTTTC; cdr3_aa: CASSRLDRSGANVLTF
j_call: TRBJ2-6; d_call: TRBD1; v_call: TRBV3-1; clone_size: NA; cdr3_nt: TGTGCCAGCAGCCCAGGGACAGCTGGGGCCAACGTCCTGACTTTC; cdr3_aa: CASSPGTAGANVLTF
j_call: TRBJ2-3; d_call: TRBD2; v_call: TRBV12-3/TRBV12-4; clone_size: NA; cdr3_nt: TGTGCCAGCAGGCTGGGCGGGAGGACGCGATGGGCAGATACGCAGTATTTT; cdr3_aa: CASRLGGRTRWADTQYF
j_call: TRBJ2-1; d_call: NA; v_call: TRBV30; clone_size: NA; cdr3_nt: TGTGCCTGGACGGAACCCCCCTACAATGAGCAGTTCTTC; cdr3_aa: CAWTEPPYNEQFF
j_call: TRBJ2-7; d_call: TRBD2; v_call: TRBV12-3/TRBV12-4; clone_size: NA; cdr3_nt: TGTGCCAGCAGCTTAGCGGGGCTCGACTACGAGCAGTACTTC; cdr3_aa: CASSLAGLDYEQYF
j_call: TRBJ1-2; d_call: NA; v_call: TRBV6-2/TRBV6-3; clone_size: NA; cdr3_nt: TGTGCCAGCGGAGATTCAGGGTTCTATGGCTACACCTTC; cdr3_aa: CASGDSGFYGYTF
j_call: TRBJ2-5; d_call: TRBD2; v_call: TRBV5-8; clone_size: NA; cdr3_nt: TGTGCCAGCAGCTTGGTCCTAGCGGGAGGTGAGACCCAGTACTTC; cdr3_aa: CASSLVLAGGETQYF
j_call: TRBJ2-6; d_call: TRBD2; v_call: TRBV7-3; clone_size: NA; cdr3_nt: TGTGCCAGCAGCTCGGGACTAAACTCTGGGGCCAACGTCCTGACTTTC; cdr3_aa: CASSSGLNSGANVLTF
j_call: TRBJ2-3; d_call: TRBD2; v_call: TRBV9; clone_size: NA; cdr3_nt: TGTGCCAGCAGCGCGGGGGGGCGCGATACGCAGTATTTT; cdr3_aa: CASSAGGRDTQYF
j_call: TRBJ2-6; d_call: NA; v_call: TRBV19; clone_size: NA; cdr3_nt: TGTGCCAGTAGCACCGGGGTAAGGTCTGGGGCCAACGTCCTGACTTTC; cdr3_aa: CASSTGVRSGANVLTF
j_call: TRBJ2-2; d_call: TRBD1; v_call: TRBV5-4; clone_size: NA; cdr3_nt: TGTGCCAGCAGCTCCATTAAAGGGACAGGGCGTTATTCGAACACCGGGGAGCTGTTTTTT; cdr3_aa: CASSSIKGTGRYSNTGELFF
j_call: TRBJ2-5; d_call: TRBD2; v_call: TRBV9; clone_size: NA; cdr3_nt: TGTGCCAGCAGCGCGGGCCCTAGCGGAGAGACCCAGTACTTC; cdr3_aa: CASSAGPSGETQYF
j_call: TRBJ2-3; d_call: NA; v_call: TRBV12-3/TRBV12-4; clone_size: once; cdr3_nt: TGTGCCAGCAGTCCGCCGGGACAAGGAGCCACAGATACGCAGTATTTT; cdr3_aa: CASSPPGQGATDTQYF
j_call: TRBJ2-3; d_call: NA; v_call: TRBV20-1; clone_size: NA; cdr3_nt: TGCAGTGCCCCTGGGGGGATGAGCACAGATACGCAGTATTTT; cdr3_aa: CSAPGGMSTDTQYF
j_call: TRBJ2-7; d_call: NA; v_call: TRBV5-1; clone_size: NA; cdr3_nt: TGCGCCAGCAGCTTGGCCCCCGCGGCGGGGTACGAGCAGTACTTC; cdr3_aa: CASSLAPAAGYEQYF
j_call: TRBJ2-1; d_call: NA; v_call: TRBV9; clone_size: NA; cdr3_nt: TGTGCCAGCAGCCCCAGACTCGTAGACAATGAGCAGTTCTTC; cdr3_aa: CASSPRLVDNEQFF
j_call: TRBJ1-4; d_call: TRBD1; v_call: TRBV20-1; clone_size: NA; cdr3_nt: TGCAGTGCTAGCTGGGACAGGCCACTTGCAACTAATGAAAAACTGTTTTTT; cdr3_aa: CSASWDRPLATNEKLFF
j_call: TRBJ2-5; d_call: TRBD1; v_call: TRBV24-1; clone_size: NA; cdr3_nt: TGTGCCACCAGTGACGCGGGACAGGGGTTGGAGACCCAGTACTTC; cdr3_aa: CATSDAGQGLETQYF
j_call: TRBJ1-2; d_call: TRBD1; v_call: TRBV7-9; clone_size: NA; cdr3_nt: TGTGCCAGCAGCCCCCCGGGACAGGACTATGGCTACACCTTC; cdr3_aa: CASSPPGQDYGYTF
j_call: TRBJ1-6; d_call: NA; v_call: TRBV20-1; clone_size: NA; cdr3_nt: TGCAGTGCTAGACAGGTGAATAATTCACCCCTCCACTTT; cdr3_aa: CSARQVNNSPLHF
j_call: TRBJ2-7; d_call: TRBD1; v_call: TRBV19; clone_size: NA; cdr3_nt: TGTGCCACCTCCACCTGGCAAGGGACAGGGGATGCGTACGAGCAGTACTTC; cdr3_aa: CATSTWQGTGDAYEQYF
j_call: TRBJ2-3; d_call: NA; v_call: TRBV19; clone_size: NA; cdr3_nt: TGTGCCAGTAGCCCCTCCCACAGGGCTCCAGATACGCAGTATTTT; cdr3_aa: CASSPSHRAPDTQYF
j_call: TRBJ1-4; d_call: NA; v_call: TRBV20-1; clone_size: NA; cdr3_nt: TGCAGTGCTAGGGGTACAAGGGGTTTAAATGAAAAACTGTTTTTT; cdr3_aa: CSARGTRGLNEKLFF
j_call: TRBJ2-7; d_call: TRBD1; v_call: TRBV7-9; clone_size: NA; cdr3_nt: TGTGCCAGCAGCTTAGTTCGGACAGGGGAAGGGGCAACCTACGAGCAGTACTTC; cdr3_aa: CASSLVRTGEGATYEQYF